This T cell receptor beta chain appears in the sequencing data of a study of blood T cell repertoires in COVID-19. Study-wide context: From T cells, B-cell-depleted T cells, or PBMCs came the material, which was cDNA or gDNA.

Original processing notes: Nucleated cell counts were estimated from reference gene primer amplification. Assay: immunoSEQ multiplex PCR; the TCRdb copy retains only in-frame clones and omits some. The V and J calls and clone size are taken from that table; D and trimming were inferred from the DNA. The table has 150,000 to 180,000 clones, approximately 84% seen once. One Seattle source followed patients from active infection through their disease course. V gave up 0 bases and J gave up 1 base, with 6 bases separating them. Per the germline V gene, CDR1 is SGHDN and CDR2 is FVKESK. CDR3 length: 14 amino acids.

The TCR sequence derives from a woman aged 55 to 70 with COVID-19, enrolled during active disease. The chain links TRBV14 to TRBJ1-1; D is unresolved. Input material: peripheral blood. The CDR3 region is CASSQELANTEAFF. The DNA of the CDR3 is TGTGCCAGCAGCCAAGAGTTGGCGAACACTGAAGCTTTCTTT.